This T cell receptor (beta chain) was identified during a study of spatial heterogeneity in lung cancer. Time point denoted: sample taken at primary tumor resection. Frozen PBMC, nontumor lung or tumor provided whole RNA, which was sequenced unsorted. Study-wide results and limits: Expanded tumor TCRs that were ubiquitous appeared in blood more at resection than follow-up.

In TCRdb, the 5' RACE reads were re-called with MiXCR into one record per CDR3 protein. The data contain about 17,000 distinct CDR3 sequences, over 20% of them seen just once; the ten biggest clones take up 15% to 20%. V lost 4 bases and J lost 5; bases outside the gene matches: 9. Germline loops: CDR1 SGHDT, CDR2 YYEEEE. The CDR3 totals 15 residues. This clonotype is medium-sized. Its antigen is as yet unknown. This clonotype originated in a female donor with early-stage non-small cell lung cancer. Sequencing was performed on PBMCs, taken at surgery. This chain joins TRBV5-6 and TRBJ2-1; 7 bases fit TRBD2. CDR3 residues: CASSPGLMLDNEQFF. As DNA, the CDR3 is TGTGCCAGCAGCCCGGGACTAATGCTCGACAATGAGCAGTTCTTC.